Listed below are T cell receptor beta chains from one sample, sequenced in a study of T-cell reconstitution after alpha-beta-depleted transplantation in children. TCRdb re-analysed the PCR reads in MiXCR, keeping a single row per CDR3 protein. The repertoire has about 110,000 distinct CDR3 sequences, almost 6.5% of them found once; the top ten carry approximately 25%. The sample in question was PBMCs, mostly from graft donor cells, obtained 360 days after TCRalphabeta/CD19-depleted stem cell transplant. These receptors were collected from a male patient aged 2-15 years who had a stem cell transplant for acute lymphoblastic leukemia, so the T cells may come from the graft donor. Each CDR3 is given with its conserved first and last residue. The D gene is left open where the match is weak. A row's size may be missing; if present it is once, few, many or a size class.

d_gene: .; v_gene: TRBV9; j_gene: TRBJ2-7; abundance: many; CDR3nt: TGTGCCAGCAGTAGGGACCCCAGCTCCTACGAGCAGTACTTC; CDR3aa: CASSRDPSSYEQYF
d_gene: .; v_gene: TRBV29-1; j_gene: TRBJ2-6; abundance: few; CDR3nt: TGCAGCGTTGAAGATCGACAGCCTGGGGCCAACGTCCTGACTTTC; CDR3aa: CSVEDRQPGANVLTF
d_gene: .; v_gene: TRBV29-1; j_gene: TRBJ1-1; abundance: many; CDR3nt: TGCAGCGTCTCCCTCAAGGTGCGCGACATGAACACTGAAGCTTTCTTT; CDR3aa: CSVSLKVRDMNTEAFF
d_gene: .; v_gene: TRBV7-3; j_gene: TRBJ1-1; abundance: few; CDR3nt: TGTGCCAGCAGCAACGGAATTGGGAGGAGGATTACTGAAGCTTTCTTT; CDR3aa: CASSNGIGRRITEAFF
d_gene: TRBD2; v_gene: TRBV4-3; j_gene: TRBJ2-2; abundance: many; CDR3nt: TGCGCCAGCAGCCGCTCCCCCGGGACTAGCTTCGGGGAGCTGTTTTTT; CDR3aa: CASSRSPGTSFGELFF
d_gene: .; v_gene: TRBV6-6; j_gene: TRBJ1-2; abundance: many; CDR3nt: TGTGCCAGCAGCCCCCTGGACTATGGCTACACCTTC; CDR3aa: CASSPLDYGYTF
d_gene: TRBD1; v_gene: TRBV28; j_gene: TRBJ1-2; abundance: many; CDR3nt: TGTGCCAGCAGCAGACTCTGGACAGGCTATGGCTACACCTTC; CDR3aa: CASSRLWTGYGYTF
d_gene: .; v_gene: TRBV4-1; j_gene: TRBJ2-3; abundance: few; CDR3nt: TGCGCCAGCAGCCAAGGGCGAGAACAGGGTCTAGATACGCAGTATTTT; CDR3aa: CASSQGREQGLDTQYF
d_gene: TRBD2; v_gene: TRBV6-5; j_gene: TRBJ2-1; abundance: few; CDR3nt: TGTGCCAGCAGCCCACTAGCGGAATCTTACAATGAGCAGTTCTTC; CDR3aa: CASSPLAESYNEQFF
d_gene: .; v_gene: TRBV6-1; j_gene: TRBJ1-1; abundance: few; CDR3nt: TGTGCCAGCAGTGCCTCCTGGAGTCCCATGGGCACTGAAGCTTTCTTT; CDR3aa: CASSASWSPMGTEAFF
d_gene: .; v_gene: TRBV10-3; j_gene: TRBJ1-2; abundance: .; CDR3nt: TGTGCCATCAGTCTCGATGGGGAGGGCTACACCTTC; CDR3aa: CAISLDGEGYTF